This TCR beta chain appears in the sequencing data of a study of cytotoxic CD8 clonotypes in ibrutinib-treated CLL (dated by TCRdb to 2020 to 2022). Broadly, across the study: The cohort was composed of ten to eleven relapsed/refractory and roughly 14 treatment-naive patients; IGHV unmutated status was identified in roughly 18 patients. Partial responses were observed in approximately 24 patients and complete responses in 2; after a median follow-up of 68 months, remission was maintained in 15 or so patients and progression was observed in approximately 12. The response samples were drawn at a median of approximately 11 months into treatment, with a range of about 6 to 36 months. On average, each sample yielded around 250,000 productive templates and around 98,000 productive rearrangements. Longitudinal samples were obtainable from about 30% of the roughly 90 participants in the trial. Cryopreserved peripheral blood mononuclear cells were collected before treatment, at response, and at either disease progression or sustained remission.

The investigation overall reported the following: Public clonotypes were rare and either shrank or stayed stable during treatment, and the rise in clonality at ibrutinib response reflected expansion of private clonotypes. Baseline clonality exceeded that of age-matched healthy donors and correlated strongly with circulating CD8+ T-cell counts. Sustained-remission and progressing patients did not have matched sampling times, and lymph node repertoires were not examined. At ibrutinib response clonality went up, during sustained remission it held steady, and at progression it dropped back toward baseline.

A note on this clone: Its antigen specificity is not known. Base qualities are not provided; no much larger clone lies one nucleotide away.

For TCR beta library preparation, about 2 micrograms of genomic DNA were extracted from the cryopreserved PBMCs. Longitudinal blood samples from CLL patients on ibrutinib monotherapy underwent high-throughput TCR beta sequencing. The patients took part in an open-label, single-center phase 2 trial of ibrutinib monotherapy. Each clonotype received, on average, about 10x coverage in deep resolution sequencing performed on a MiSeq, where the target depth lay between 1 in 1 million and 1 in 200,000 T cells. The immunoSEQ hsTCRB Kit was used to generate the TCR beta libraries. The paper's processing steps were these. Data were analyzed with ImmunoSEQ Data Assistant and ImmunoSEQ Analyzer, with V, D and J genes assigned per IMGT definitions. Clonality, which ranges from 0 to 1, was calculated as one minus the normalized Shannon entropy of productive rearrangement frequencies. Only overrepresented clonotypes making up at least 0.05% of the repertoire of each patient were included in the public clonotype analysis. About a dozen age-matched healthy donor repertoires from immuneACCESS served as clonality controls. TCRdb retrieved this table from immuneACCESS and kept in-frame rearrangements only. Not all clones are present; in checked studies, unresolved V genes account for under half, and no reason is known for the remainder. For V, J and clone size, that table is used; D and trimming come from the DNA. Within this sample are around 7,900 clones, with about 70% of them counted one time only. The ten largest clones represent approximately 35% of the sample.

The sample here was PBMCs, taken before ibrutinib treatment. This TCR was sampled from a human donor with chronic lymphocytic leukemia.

The CDR3 protein is CASSGYNEQFF. The DNA is as follows: TGTGCCAGCAGTGGGTACAATGAGCAGTTCTTC. The sequence links TRBV2 to TRBJ2-1, with the D gene not confidently named. V loses 4 bases of germline sequence and J loses 4 bases, and the interval between the two ends is 2 bases. Inclusive of the bounding cysteine and phenylalanine, the CDR3 is 11 residues long. Only the CDR3 region is kept as DNA, spanning 33 bases read in frame from base 1. The germline V gene gives CDR1 as SNHLY and CDR2 as FYNNEI.